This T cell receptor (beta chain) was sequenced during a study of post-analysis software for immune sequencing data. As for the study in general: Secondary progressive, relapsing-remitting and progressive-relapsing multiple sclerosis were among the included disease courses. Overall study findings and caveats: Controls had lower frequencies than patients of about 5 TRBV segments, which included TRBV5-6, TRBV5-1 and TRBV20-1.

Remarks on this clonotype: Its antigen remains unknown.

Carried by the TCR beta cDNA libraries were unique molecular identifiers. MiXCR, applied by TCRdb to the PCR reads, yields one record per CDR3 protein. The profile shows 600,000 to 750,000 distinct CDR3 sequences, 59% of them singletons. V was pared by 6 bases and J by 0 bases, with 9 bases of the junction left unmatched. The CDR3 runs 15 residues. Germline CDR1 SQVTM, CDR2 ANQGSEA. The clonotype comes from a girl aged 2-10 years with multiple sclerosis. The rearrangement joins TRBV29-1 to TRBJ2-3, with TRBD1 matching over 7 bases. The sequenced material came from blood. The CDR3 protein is CSVGGQTTSTDTQYF. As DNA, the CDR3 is TGCAGCGTAGGGGGACAGACAACTAGCACAGATACGCAGTATTTT.